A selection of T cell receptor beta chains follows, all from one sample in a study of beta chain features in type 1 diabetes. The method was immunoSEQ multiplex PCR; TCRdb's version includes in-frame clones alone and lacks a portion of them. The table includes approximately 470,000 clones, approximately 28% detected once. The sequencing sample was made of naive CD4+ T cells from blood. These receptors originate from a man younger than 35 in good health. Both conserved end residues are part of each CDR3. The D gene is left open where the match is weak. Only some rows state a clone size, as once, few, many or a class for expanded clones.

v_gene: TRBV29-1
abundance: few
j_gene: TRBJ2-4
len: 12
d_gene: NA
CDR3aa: CSVGEPKNIQYF
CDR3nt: TGCAGCGTGGGGGAACCCAAAAACATTCAGTACTTC

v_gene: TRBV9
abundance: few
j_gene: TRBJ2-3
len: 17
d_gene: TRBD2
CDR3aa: CASSAVGGSSSTDTQYF
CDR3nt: TGTGCCAGCAGCGCGGTCGGCGGGAGCTCTAGCACAGATACGCAGTATTTT

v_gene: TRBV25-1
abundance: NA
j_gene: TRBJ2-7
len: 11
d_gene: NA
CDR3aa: CASRGGYEQYF
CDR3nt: TGTGCCAGCAGGGGGGGCTACGAGCAGTACTTC

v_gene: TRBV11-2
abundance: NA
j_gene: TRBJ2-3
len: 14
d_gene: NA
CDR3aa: CASSLRPITDTQYF
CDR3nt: TGTGCCAGCAGCTTAAGGCCGATTACAGATACGCAGTATTTT

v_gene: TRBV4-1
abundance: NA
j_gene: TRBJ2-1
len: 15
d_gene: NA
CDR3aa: CASSQVQAAYNEQFF
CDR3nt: TGCGCCAGCAGCCAAGTGCAGGCGGCGTACAATGAGCAGTTCTTC

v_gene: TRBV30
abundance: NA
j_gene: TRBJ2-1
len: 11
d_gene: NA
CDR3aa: CAWTKSGWRFF
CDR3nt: TGTGCCTGGACTAAGTCGGGGTGGCGGTTCTTC

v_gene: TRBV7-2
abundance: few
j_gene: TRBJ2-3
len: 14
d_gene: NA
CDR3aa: CASSSGPFADTQYF
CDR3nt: TGTGCCAGCAGCTCCGGTCCGTTTGCAGATACGCAGTATTTT

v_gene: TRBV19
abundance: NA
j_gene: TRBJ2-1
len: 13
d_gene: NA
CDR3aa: CASSIAEGNEQFF
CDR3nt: TGTGCCAGTTCCATAGCGGAGGGGAATGAGCAGTTCTTC

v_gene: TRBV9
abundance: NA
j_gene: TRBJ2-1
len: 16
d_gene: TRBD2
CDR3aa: CASSSASGRFDNEQFF
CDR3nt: TGTGCCAGCAGTAGCGCTAGCGGGAGGTTCGACAATGAGCAGTTCTTC

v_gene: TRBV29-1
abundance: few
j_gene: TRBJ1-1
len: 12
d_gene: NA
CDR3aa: CSASRLNTEAFF
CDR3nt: TGCAGCGCCTCCCGGTTGAACACTGAAGCTTTCTTT

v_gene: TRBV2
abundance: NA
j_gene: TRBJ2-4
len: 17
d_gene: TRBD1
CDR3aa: CASSIAGQVLAKNIQYF
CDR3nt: TGTGCCAGCAGTATCGCAGGACAGGTTTTAGCCAAAAACATTCAGTACTTC

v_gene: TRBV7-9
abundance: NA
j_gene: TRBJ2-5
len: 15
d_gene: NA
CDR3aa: CASSLQTGYQETQYF
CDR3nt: TGTGCCAGCAGCCTCCAGACCGGATATCAAGAGACCCAGTACTTC

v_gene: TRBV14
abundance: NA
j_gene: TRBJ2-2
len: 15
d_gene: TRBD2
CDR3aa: CASSRTSGTTGELFF
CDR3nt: TGTGCCAGCAGCCGGACTAGCGGAACCACCGGGGAGCTGTTTTTT

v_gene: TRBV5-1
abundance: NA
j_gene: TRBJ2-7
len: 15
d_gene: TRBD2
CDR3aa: CASSLAPSGSWEQYF
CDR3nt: TGCGCCAGCAGCTTGGCCCCTAGCGGGAGCTGGGAGCAGTACTTC

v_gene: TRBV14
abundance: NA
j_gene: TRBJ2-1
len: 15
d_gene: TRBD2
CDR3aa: CASSPGTSVYNEQFF
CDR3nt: TGTGCCAGCAGCCCTGGGACTAGCGTTTACAATGAGCAGTTCTTC

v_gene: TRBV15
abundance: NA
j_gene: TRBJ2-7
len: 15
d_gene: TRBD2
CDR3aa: CATSTQLAGGHEQYF
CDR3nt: TGTGCCACCAGCACACAACTAGCGGGAGGCCACGAGCAGTACTTC

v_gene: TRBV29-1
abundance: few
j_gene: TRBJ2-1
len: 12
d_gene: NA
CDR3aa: CSAGANYNEQFF
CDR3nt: TGCAGCGCAGGGGCCAATTACAATGAGCAGTTCTTC

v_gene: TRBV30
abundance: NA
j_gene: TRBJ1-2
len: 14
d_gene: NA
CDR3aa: CAWSPSGFYYGYTF
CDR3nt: TGTGCCTGGAGTCCCTCAGGGTTCTACTATGGCTACACCTTC

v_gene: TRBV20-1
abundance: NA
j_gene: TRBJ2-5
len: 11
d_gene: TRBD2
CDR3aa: CSGLAGETQYF
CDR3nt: TGCAGTGGACTAGCGGGAGAGACCCAGTACTTC

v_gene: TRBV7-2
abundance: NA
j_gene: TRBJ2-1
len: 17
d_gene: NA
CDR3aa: CASSFKRQDVGYNEQFF
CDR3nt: TGTGCCAGCAGCTTCAAGCGACAGGACGTAGGGTACAATGAGCAGTTCTTC

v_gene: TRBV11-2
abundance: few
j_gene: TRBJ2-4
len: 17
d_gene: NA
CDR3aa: CASSLVGTGGQVDIQYF
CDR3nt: TGTGCCAGCAGCTTAGTCGGGACCGGGGGTCAAGTAGACATTCAGTACTTC

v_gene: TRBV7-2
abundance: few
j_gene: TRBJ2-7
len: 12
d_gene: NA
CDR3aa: CASSLDIHEQYF
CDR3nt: TGTGCCAGCAGCTTAGACATCCACGAGCAGTACTTC

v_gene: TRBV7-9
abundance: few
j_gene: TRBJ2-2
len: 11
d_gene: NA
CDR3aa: CASSFHGELFF
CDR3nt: TGTGCCAGCAGCTTTCACGGGGAGCTGTTTTTT

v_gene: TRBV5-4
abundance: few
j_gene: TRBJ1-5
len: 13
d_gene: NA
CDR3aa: CASSWGSNQPQHF
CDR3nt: TGTGCCAGCAGCTGGGGTAGCAATCAGCCCCAGCATTTT

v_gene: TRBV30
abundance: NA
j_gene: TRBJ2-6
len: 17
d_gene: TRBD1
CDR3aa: CAWSNRGLRAGANVLTF
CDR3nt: TGTGCCTGGAGTAACAGGGGGCTAAGGGCTGGGGCCAACGTCCTGACTTTC

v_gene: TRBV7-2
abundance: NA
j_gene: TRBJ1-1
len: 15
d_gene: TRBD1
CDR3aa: CASSLTPTGTGEAFF
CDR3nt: TGTGCCAGCAGCTTAACCCCGACAGGGACGGGTGAAGCTTTCTTT

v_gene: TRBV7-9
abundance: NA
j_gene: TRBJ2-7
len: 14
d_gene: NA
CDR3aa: CASSANARFYEQYF
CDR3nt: TGTGCCAGCAGCGCGAACGCTAGGTTCTACGAGCAGTACTTC

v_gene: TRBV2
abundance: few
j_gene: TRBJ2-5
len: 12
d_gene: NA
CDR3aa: CASREDVETQYF
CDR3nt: TGTGCCAGCAGGGAGGACGTAGAGACCCAGTACTTC

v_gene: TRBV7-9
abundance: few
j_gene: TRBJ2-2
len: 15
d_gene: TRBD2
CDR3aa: CASSPWEGYTGELFF
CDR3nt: TGTGCCAGCAGCCCCTGGGAGGGGTACACCGGGGAGCTGTTTTTT

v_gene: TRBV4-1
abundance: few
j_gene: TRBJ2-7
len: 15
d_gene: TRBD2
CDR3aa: CASSQVWGLANEQYF
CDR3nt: TGCGCCAGCAGCCAAGTGTGGGGACTAGCTAACGAGCAGTACTTC

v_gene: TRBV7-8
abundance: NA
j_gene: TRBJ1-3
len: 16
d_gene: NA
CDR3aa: CASSLVGRISGNTIYF
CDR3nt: TGTGCCAGCAGCTTAGTCGGACGGATCTCTGGAAACACCATATATTTT

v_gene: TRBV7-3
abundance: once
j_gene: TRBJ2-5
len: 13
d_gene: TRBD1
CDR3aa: CASRLTGGATQYF
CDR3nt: TGTGCCAGCAGGCTAACAGGGGGAGCGACCCAGTACTTC

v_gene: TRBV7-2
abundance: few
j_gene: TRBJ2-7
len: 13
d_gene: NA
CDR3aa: CASGFGGTYEQYF
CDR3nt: TGTGCCAGCGGGTTTGGCGGGACCTACGAGCAGTACTTC

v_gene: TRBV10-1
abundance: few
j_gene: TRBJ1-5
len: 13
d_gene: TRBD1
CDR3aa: CASSEQVQGAKHF
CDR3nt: TGCGCCAGCAGTGAGCAAGTACAGGGGGCGAAGCATTTT

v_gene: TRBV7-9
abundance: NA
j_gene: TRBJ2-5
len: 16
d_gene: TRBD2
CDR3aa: CASSLAGSGRQETQYF
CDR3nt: TGTGCCAGCAGCTTAGCCGGAAGCGGGAGGCAAGAGACCCAGTACTTC

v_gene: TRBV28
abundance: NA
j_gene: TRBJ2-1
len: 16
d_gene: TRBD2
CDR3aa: CASSLPGLAGNNEQFF
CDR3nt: TGTGCCAGCAGTTTACCGGGACTAGCGGGAAACAATGAGCAGTTCTTC

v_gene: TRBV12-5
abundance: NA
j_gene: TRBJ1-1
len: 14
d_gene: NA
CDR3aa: CASGAQGWNTEAFF
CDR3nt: TGTGCTAGTGGTGCCCAGGGATGGAACACTGAAGCTTTCTTT

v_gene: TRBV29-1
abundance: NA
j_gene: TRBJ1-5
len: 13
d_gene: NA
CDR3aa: CSVLPDGNQPQHF
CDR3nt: TGCAGCGTCCTACCGGACGGGAATCAGCCCCAGCATTTT

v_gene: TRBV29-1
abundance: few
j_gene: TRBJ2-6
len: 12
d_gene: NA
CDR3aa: CGIGGGANVLTF
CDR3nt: TGCGGAATAGGCGGTGGGGCCAACGTCCTGACTTTC

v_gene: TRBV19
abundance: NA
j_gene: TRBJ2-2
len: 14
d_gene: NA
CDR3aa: CASSPSVRTGELFF
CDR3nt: TGTGCCAGTAGTCCCAGCGTTCGGACCGGGGAGCTGTTTTTT

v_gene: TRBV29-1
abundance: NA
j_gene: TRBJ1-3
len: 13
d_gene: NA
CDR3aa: CSVGSGFGNTIYF
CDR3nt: TGCAGCGTCGGTTCAGGGTTTGGAAACACCATATATTTT

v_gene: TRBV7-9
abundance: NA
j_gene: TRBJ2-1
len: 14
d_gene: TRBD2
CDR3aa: CASSPGTNNNEQFF
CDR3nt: TGTGCCAGCAGCCCCGGGACTAACAACAATGAGCAGTTCTTC

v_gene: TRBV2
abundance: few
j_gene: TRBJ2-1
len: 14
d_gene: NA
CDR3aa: CASSELISYNEQFF
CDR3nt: TGTGCCAGCAGTGAATTAATCTCCTACAATGAGCAGTTCTTC

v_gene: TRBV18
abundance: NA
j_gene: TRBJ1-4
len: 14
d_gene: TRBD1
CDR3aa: CASSPTGSSEKLFF
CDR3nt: TGTGCCAGCTCACCGACAGGGTCAAGTGAAAAACTGTTTTTT

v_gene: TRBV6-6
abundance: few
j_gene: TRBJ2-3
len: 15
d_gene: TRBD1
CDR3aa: CASSSGTGVTDTQYF
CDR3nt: TGTGCCAGCAGTTCCGGGACAGGGGTCACAGATACGCAGTATTTT

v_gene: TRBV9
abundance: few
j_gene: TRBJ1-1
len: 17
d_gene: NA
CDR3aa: CASSASGGPSMNTEAFF
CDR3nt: TGTGCCAGCAGCGCATCCGGTGGGCCGTCCATGAACACTGAAGCTTTCTTT

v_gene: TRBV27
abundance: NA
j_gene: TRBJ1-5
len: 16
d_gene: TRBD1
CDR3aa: CASSPRQGARNQPQHF
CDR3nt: TGTGCCAGCAGTCCTCGACAGGGGGCGAGGAATCAGCCCCAGCATTTT

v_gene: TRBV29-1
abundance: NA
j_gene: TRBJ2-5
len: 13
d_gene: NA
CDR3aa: CSGQGPSGETQYF
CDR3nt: TGCAGCGGCCAAGGGCCCAGCGGGGAGACCCAGTACTTC

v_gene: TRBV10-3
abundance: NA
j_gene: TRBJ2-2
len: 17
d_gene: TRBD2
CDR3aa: CAISPGLAGGYTGELFF
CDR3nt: TGTGCCATCAGTCCGGGACTAGCGGGAGGTTACACCGGGGAGCTGTTTTTT